These T cell receptor beta chains were read from a single sample in a study of spatial heterogeneity in lung cancer. TCRdb recomputed calls from the 5' RACE reads with MiXCR, one row per CDR3 protein. The table records about 21,000 distinct CDR3 sequences, 4.6% of them present only once. The source was PBMCs, collected at surgery. The receptors stem from a male donor with early-stage non-small cell lung cancer. Both conserved end residues are part of each CDR3. The D gene is left open where the match is weak. Only some rows state a clone size, as once, few, many or a class for expanded clones.

many	TRBV6-5	.	TRBJ2-3	TGTGCCAGCAGTCGCAGGACAGAGAGAACAGATACGCAGTATTTT	CASSRRTERTDTQYF
.	TRBV24-1	TRBD2	TRBJ2-1	TGTGCCACCTCGGGACTAGGAGGTAATGAGCAGTTCTTC	CATSGLGGNEQFF
many	TRBV28	.	TRBJ1-5	TGTGCCAGCAGCAGGGATTATAGCAATCAGCCCCAGCATTTT	CASSRDYSNQPQHF
many	TRBV20-1	.	TRBJ2-3	TGCAGTGCTCGTGGGGCAGGATTCGAACATACGCAGTATTTT	CSARGAGFEHTQYF
many	TRBV7-3	TRBD1	TRBJ2-2	TGTGCCAGCAGCACTACAGGACAGGGGTGGTTCACCGGGGAGCTGTTTTTT	CASSTTGQGWFTGELFF
many	TRBV15	.	TRBJ1-5	TGTGCCACCAGCAGAGATCCGACAGCACATAGCAATCAGCCCCAGCATTTT	CATSRDPTAHSNQPQHF
many	TRBV18	TRBD1	TRBJ1-1	TGTGCCAGCTCACCCGCCGGACAGGGCATAGGAACTGAAGCTTTCTTT	CASSPAGQGIGTEAFF
many	TRBV11-2	TRBD1	TRBJ2-7	TGTGCCAGCAGCTTAGACAGGGGGTTCCACGAGCAGTACTTC	CASSLDRGFHEQYF
few	TRBV27	.	TRBJ1-2	TGTGCCAGCAGTTTGGTACAGCCACCTAACTATGGCTACACCTTC	CASSLVQPPNYGYTF
many	TRBV5-1	TRBD1	TRBJ2-7	TGCGCCAGCAGCTCGACAGGGGCCTACGAGCAGTACTTC	CASSSTGAYEQYF
many	TRBV5-4	TRBD2	TRBJ2-3	TGTGCCAGCAGCTTGGGGGTCTGGGAGGGGACAGATACGCAGTATTTT	CASSLGVWEGTDTQYF
medium-sized	TRBV3-1	.	TRBJ2-3	TGTGCCAGCAGCCACGGACGAAGCACAGATACGCAGTATTTT	CASSHGRSTDTQYF
many	TRBV5-1	.	TRBJ2-7	TGCGCCAGCAGCTTGGTTAGCGAGAGCTCCTACGAGCAGTACTTC	CASSLVSESSYEQYF
few	TRBV6-6	.	TRBJ2-7	TGTGCCAGCAGTTACTTTCAGGGAACTTACGAGCAGTACTTC	CASSYFQGTYEQYF
many	TRBV28	.	TRBJ2-7	TGTGCCAGCAGAAAGTTTAGGTCCGAGCAGTACTTC	CASRKFRSEQYF
many	TRBV18	.	TRBJ1-5	TGTGCCAGCTCACGGGGAGAATATCAGCCCCAGCATTTT	CASSRGEYQPQHF
few	TRBV18	.	TRBJ2-5	TGTGCCAGCTCACCCCGCTACCAAGAGACCCAGTACTTC	CASSPRYQETQYF
many	TRBV12-3/TRBV12-4	.	TRBJ2-1	TGTGCCAGCAGGCGGGACCAGACCTACAATGAGCAGTTCTTC	CASRRDQTYNEQFF
many	TRBV6-5	TRBD1	TRBJ2-7	TGTGCCAGCAGTTACTCGACCGGGACAGGGGGCTTCGAGCAGTACTTC	CASSYSTGTGGFEQYF
.	TRBV6-5	TRBD2	TRBJ2-7	TGTGCCAGCAGCCAGACTAGCGGGAGAGAGTACTTC	CASSQTSGREYF
.	TRBV6-1	TRBD1	TRBJ1-5	TGTGCCAGCAGTCTGACAGGGGGGCTTGATCAGCCCCAGCATTTT	CASSLTGGLDQPQHF
many	TRBV6-5	TRBD1	TRBJ1-6	TGTGCCAGCAGTTACGGGACAGGGGCTCGAATAAATAATTCACCCCTCCACTTT	CASSYGTGARINNSPLHF
many	TRBV7-9	.	TRBJ1-1	TGTGCCAGCCAAGGGACCCCCAGATACACTGAAGCTTTCTTT	CASQGTPRYTEAFF
many	TRBV11-1	TRBD2	TRBJ2-1	TGTGCCAGCAGCTTAGATAGCGGGGTCTCCTACAATGAGCAGTTCTTC	CASSLDSGVSYNEQFF
many	TRBV11-2	TRBD2	TRBJ2-1	TGTGCCAGCAGTAGAAGCGGGAGGGACAATGAGCAGTTCTTC	CASSRSGRDNEQFF
many	TRBV10-2	TRBD1	TRBJ2-5	TGCGCCAGCAGGGACAGGGTTGAAGAGACCCAGTACTTC	CASRDRVEETQYF
many	TRBV4-1	.	TRBJ1-2	TGCGCCAGCAGCCGTGGGGGAGAGGCTAACTATGGCTACACCTTC	CASSRGGEANYGYTF
medium-sized	TRBV28	TRBD2	TRBJ2-1	TGTGCCAGCAGTTTATGGGGGACTAGCGGGTTTAATGAGCAGTTCTTC	CASSLWGTSGFNEQFF
many	TRBV7-2	TRBD2	TRBJ2-4	TGTGCCAGCAGCGGGGGACTAGCGAGGGGTGACATTCAGTACTTC	CASSGGLARGDIQYF
few	TRBV12-3/TRBV12-4	.	TRBJ1-4	TGTGCCAGCAGTTTTGGCTTCTCTAATGAAAAACTGTTTTTT	CASSFGFSNEKLFF
many	TRBV5-1	TRBD1	TRBJ2-5	TGCGCCAGCAGCTTGTACAGGGGTGCGGAGACCCAGTACTTC	CASSLYRGAETQYF
many	TRBV12-5	.	TRBJ2-5	TGTGCTAGTGGTTTGGTCACGGGAGAGACCCAGTACTTC	CASGLVTGETQYF
many	TRBV12-3/TRBV12-4	TRBD1	TRBJ2-7	TGTGCCAGCAGCGGACAGGTTTTGGGAGAGCAGTACTTC	CASSGQVLGEQYF
few	TRBV27	.	TRBJ2-6	TGTGCTTCCTCAGGGGTCCCTGGGGCCAACGTCCTGACTTTC	CASSGVPGANVLTF
many	TRBV12-3/TRBV12-4	.	TRBJ1-1	TGTGCCAGCAGTTTCCTGAACACTGAAGCTTTCTTT	CASSFLNTEAFF
medium-sized	TRBV12-3/TRBV12-4	.	TRBJ1-2	TGTGCCAGCAGTTTGACGGTCTATGGCTACACCTTC	CASSLTVYGYTF
many	TRBV20-1	.	TRBJ2-3	TGCAGTGCTCCGACGCCAGGGTCAGATACGCAGTATTTT	CSAPTPGSDTQYF
many	TRBV9	.	TRBJ2-2	TGTGCCAGCAGCGAGACAGTTAACACCGGGGAGCTGTTTTTT	CASSETVNTGELFF
many	TRBV6-4	.	TRBJ1-2	TGTGCCAGCAGTGACTCCAATACAGGGATCGACTATGGCTACACCTTC	CASSDSNTGIDYGYTF
many	TRBV7-2	.	TRBJ2-7	TGTGCCAGCAGCTTAGGGGGTACAGGGTACCCCTACGAGCAGTACTTC	CASSLGGTGYPYEQYF
many	TRBV6-2/TRBV6-3	TRBD2	TRBJ2-2	TGTGCCAGCAACCGACTAGCGGGCCCCGGGGAGCTGTTTTTT	CASNRLAGPGELFF
.	TRBV7-2	TRBD1	TRBJ2-7	TGTGCCAGCAGCCGGACAGGGGTAGTTGCGCAGTACTTC	CASSRTGVVAQYF
many	TRBV7-7	.	TRBJ2-5	TGTGCTAGCAGCCCCGGACTGTACCAAGAGACCCAGTACTTC	CASSPGLYQETQYF
medium-sized	TRBV3-1	TRBD1	TRBJ1-1	TGTGCCAGCAGCCGTGGACAGGGAGAAACTGAAGCTTTCTTT	CASSRGQGETEAFF
medium-sized	TRBV29-1	.	TRBJ1-1	TGCAGCGGCGGACATCTCGGGGACACTGAAGCTTTCTTT	CSGGHLGDTEAFF
few	TRBV7-3	.	TRBJ2-2	TGTGCCAGCAGCCCCGGAGGGACACCAAACACCGGGGAGCTGTTTTTT	CASSPGGTPNTGELFF
many	TRBV20-1	TRBD2	TRBJ2-5	TGCAGTGCTAGATTGTCTAGCGGATACCAAGAGACCCAGTACTTC	CSARLSSGYQETQYF
medium-sized	TRBV6-5	TRBD1	TRBJ2-7	TGTGCCAGCAGTTACTTGGCGGACAGGAGCTCCTACGAGCAGTACTTC	CASSYLADRSSYEQYF
many	TRBV28	.	TRBJ1-1	TGTGCCAGCAGTTACCCGATCATAAACACTGAAGCTTTCTTT	CASSYPIINTEAFF
medium-sized	TRBV3-1	.	TRBJ2-3	TGTGCCAGCAGCCAAATCCCCGATACGCAGTATTTT	CASSQIPDTQYF
many	TRBV12-3/TRBV12-4	TRBD2	TRBJ2-1	TGTGCCAGCAGTTATTACGGACTAGCGGGCCGCAATGAGCAGTTCTTC	CASSYYGLAGRNEQFF
medium-sized	TRBV9	.	TRBJ2-1	TGTGCCAGCAGCGTAGGAGGGGTAACCACGAGGAATGAGCAGTTCTTC	CASSVGGVTTRNEQFF
.	TRBV6-5	TRBD1	TRBJ2-7	TGTGCCAGCAAGAGGGACAGCTCCTACGAGCAGTACTTC	CASKRDSSYEQYF
few	TRBV5-1	.	TRBJ2-7	TGCGCCAGCCCCATTCGGGACTACGAGCAGTACTTC	CASPIRDYEQYF
many	TRBV9	.	TRBJ2-7	TGTGCCAGCAGCCGAGACACCTTGGGGGAGCAGTACTTC	CASSRDTLGEQYF